Shown below are 28 T cell receptor beta chains from a single sample sequenced in a study of shared clonotypes between healthy human individuals. Measured with immunoSEQ multiplex PCR; TCRdb has only the in-frame clones, and not every one. The sample shows hundreds of thousands of clones, around two thirds of them seen only once. The sequencing sample was made of memory CD4+ T cells sorted from blood. Sample subset: CD45RA-negative fraction. Receptors originate from a young man in good health.

A word on this clone: This specimen includes other DNA sequences encoding the same CDR3. The chain combines TRBV25-1 with TRBJ1-5; maybe TRBD1 (5 bases). Per the germline V gene, CDR1 is MGHDK and CDR2 is SYGVNS. V lost 6 bases, J lost 5 bases, and 8 bases lay in between. The CDR3 totals 12 residues. CDR3 residues: CASSRGDQPQHF. Written as DNA, the CDR3 is TGTGCCAGCAGCAGAGGGGATCAGCCCCAGCATTTT.

Concerning this clone: Being one base from a much bigger clone, this may be a read error. The gene calls are TRBV7-3 and TRBJ2-6; D ambiguous. Germline CDR1 reads SGHTA; CDR2 reads FQGTGA. The CDR3 extends over 13 amino acids. V was shortened by 3 bases and J by 1 base, with 1 base between the two germline ends. The CDR3, as DNA: TGTGCCAGCAGCTTTTCTGGGGCCAACGTCCTGACTTTC. It specifies CASSFSGANVLTF.

As concerns this clone: Other DNA sequences in this sample translate to the same CDR3. The chain carries TRBV9 and TRBJ1-1; no reliable D call. Germline CDR1 is SGDLS and CDR2 is YYNGEE. Trimming removed 0 bases from V and 2 bases from J, with 5 bases in between. The CDR3 is 13 amino acids. The CDR3 spells CASSVAGNTEAFF. The CDR3 DNA is TGTGCCAGCAGCGTAGCAGGAAACACTGAAGCTTTCTTT.

J is TRBJ2-1 and V is TRBV11-2; D is possibly TRBD2 (7 bases). The germline CDR1 and CDR2 sequences are SGHAT and FQNNGV. With 5 bases removed from V and 8 bases from J, the gap between germline ends came to 31 bases. The CDR3 is 19 residues long. DNA for the CDR3: TGTGCCAGCAGCCGGTTTGGTGGCAGCGGGAAAACAGGGATGGATGAGCAGTTCTTC. Translation gives CASSRFGGSGKTGMDEQFF. Full variable domain (outside the CDR3, taken from reference TRBV11-2 and TRBJ2-1): EAGVAQSPRYKIIEKRQSVAFWCNPISGHATLYWYQQILGQGPKLLIQFQNNGVVDDSQLPKDRFSAERLKGVDSTLKIQPAKLEDSAVYLCASSRFGGSGKTGMDEQFFGPGTRLTVL.

J is TRBJ2-1 and V is TRBV15; either TRBD1 or TRBD2 may fit D (6 bases each). The germline V gene encodes CDR1 LNHNV and CDR2 YYDKDF (reference sequence). This CDR3 is built from 10 residues. Trimming cost V 10 bases and J 8 bases, with 9 bases left between them. The CDR3 coding sequence is TGTGCCATCGGGGGCTATGAGCAGTTCTTC. Protein: CAIGGYEQFF.

The chain couples TRBV2 to TRBJ1-6; 7 bases match TRBD1. V lost 4 bases, J lost 6 bases, and 6 bases stayed unmatched. The CDR3 sequence is 15 residues long. CDR1 and CDR2 (germline): SNHLY, FYNNEI. DNA of the CDR3: TGTGCCAGCAGTGGACAGGGACGTAGTAATTCACCCCTCCACTTT. It translates to CASSGQGRSNSPLHF.

For this clone: Other DNA sequences from this sample encode an identical CDR3 as well. V gene TRBV20-1 combines with J gene TRBJ2-3; D ambiguous. This CDR3 comprises 10 residues. In germline, CDR1 is DFQATT, CDR2 SNEGSKA (reference sequence). Trimming shortened V by 3 bases and J by 2 bases, and 0 bases separated the two germline ends. The DNA for the CDR3 is TGCAGTGCTAGCACAGATACGCAGTATTTT. Its translation is CSASTDTQYF.

This chain links TRBV7-6 with TRBJ1-2; no clear D gene. CDR3 length: 13 amino acids. V lost 3 bases and J lost 4, with 9 bases in between. Germline values: CDR1 SGHVS, CDR2 FNYEAQ. For the CDR3, the DNA is TGTGCCAGCAGCTTGGGCCCTAGCTATGGCTACACCTTC. It specifies CASSLGPSYGYTF. The full variable domain, its missing parts supplied by reference TRBV7-6 and TRBJ1-2, is GAGVSQSPRYKVTKRGQDVALRCDPISGHVSLYWYRQALGQGPEFLTYFNYEAQQDKSGLPNDRFSAERPEGSISTLTIQRTEQRDSAMYRCASSLGPSYGYTFGSGTRLTVV.

V usage is TRBV2 and J usage is TRBJ2-5; maybe TRBD2 (5 bases). Germline CDR1 SNHLY, CDR2 FYNNEI. The ends were cut back, 0 bases at V and 7 bases at J, with 12 bases in the middle. The CDR3 runs to 14 residues. This CDR3 reads CASSEALQGGTQYF. The DNA of the CDR3 is TGTGCCAGCAGTGAAGCGCTTCAAGGAGGGACCCAGTACTTC.

The V and J genes are TRBV2 and TRBJ2-2; D not certain. V lost 2 bases and J lost 8, with 12 bases in between. The CDR3 totals 14 residues. Germline V gene sequence: CDR1 SNHLY, CDR2 FYNNEI. This chain's CDR3 is CASSENLGLGELFF. Written as DNA, the CDR3 is TGTGCCAGCAGTGAAAACCTCGGGCTAGGGGAGCTGTTTTTT.

This chain links TRBV7-2 with TRBJ1-5; D remains unclear. Trimming stripped 4 bases from V and 4 bases from J, with 11 bases between. Germline V gene lookup returns CDR1 SGHTA and CDR2 FQGNSA. This CDR3 region has 14 residues. The CDR3: CASSSKKGNQPQHF. Written as DNA, the CDR3 is TGTGCCAGCAGCTCGAAAAAAGGTAATCAGCCCCAGCATTTT.

In regard to this clone: Other DNA sequences of this sample code for an identical CDR3. V and J are TRBV20-1 and TRBJ2-5; D uncertain. This CDR3 contains 10 residues. CDR1 is DFQATT, CDR2 SNEGSKA, per germline (reference sequence). Trimming removed 5 bases from V and 5 bases from J, with 6 bases in between. The CDR3 DNA reads as TGCAGTGCTCAGAGGGAGACCCAGTACTTC. It is translated as CSAQRETQYF.

This clone has only one observation. V and J are TRBV10-3 and TRBJ1-3; D gene uncertain. Germline assignment: CDR1 ENHRY and CDR2 SYGVKD. The CDR3 covers 15 residues. V lost 11 bases, J lost 0 bases, and 17 bases lay in between. The CDR3: CASRTRADSGNTIYF. The CDR3 bases are TGTGCCTCCCGGACCAGAGCGGACTCTGGAAACACCATATATTTT.

The rearrangement links TRBV7-2 to TRBJ2-6; maybe TRBD1 (5 bases). Trimming removed 4 bases from V and 10 bases from J, with 11 bases in between. Germline lookup yields CDR1 SGHTA and CDR2 FQGNSA. CDR3 length: 13 residues. The CDR3 nucleotides are TGTGCCAGCAGCTCTCGACAGATAAACGTCCTGACTTTC. Encoded protein: CASSSRQINVLTF.

This clone was found a few times. The CDR3 sequence: CASSQERGHSYEQYF. The CDR3, as DNA: TGTGCCAGCAGCCAAGAAAGGGGACACTCCTACGAGCAGTACTTC. V gene TRBV14 combines with J gene TRBJ2-7; a possible D gene is TRBD1 (6 bases). This CDR3 has 15 amino acids. From germline, CDR1 is SGHDN and CDR2 FVKESK. Deletions cut 0 bases from V and 0 bases from J, with 9 bases between.

This clone was observed a few times. The chain is built from TRBV29-1 and TRBJ1-1; TRBD1 aligns across 7 bases. CDR3 size: 15 residues. With 4 bases clipped from V and 6 bases from J, the junction kept 14 bases outside the gene matches. Germline CDR1 is SQVTM and CDR2 is ANQGSEA. The CDR3 spells CSVGTLRQGLAEAFF. The CDR3 DNA reads TGCAGCGTTGGGACCCTCCGACAGGGTCTGGCTGAAGCTTTCTTT.

This clone was seen a handful of times. The CDR3 nucleotides read TGTGCCAGCAGTGATACCTCCGGGACGCAGTTCTTC. This translates into CASSDTSGTQFF. V and J are TRBV2 and TRBJ2-1; either TRBD1 or TRBD2 may supply D (5 bases each). Germline V gene sequence: CDR1 SNHLY, CDR2 FYNNEI. The CDR3 has 12 residues. V lost 3 bases, J lost 12 bases, and 12 bases lay in between.

This clone was seen a handful of times. The sample has other DNA sequences that encode this CDR3 too. The chain joins TRBV9 to TRBJ1-1; D remains ambiguous. Trimming pared 0 bases from V and 3 bases from J, leaving 15 bases between. This CDR3 spans 16 amino acids. Germline V gene lookup returns CDR1 SGDLS and CDR2 YYNGEE. CDR3 residues: CASSVGLGDSDTEAFF. The CDR3 bases are TGTGCCAGCAGCGTAGGACTCGGGGATTCTGACACTGAAGCTTTCTTT. Using reference TRBV9 and TRBJ1-1 for the parts outside the CDR3, the full variable domain is DSGVTQTPKHLITATGQRVTLRCSPRSGDLSVYWYQQSLDQGLQFLIQYYNGEERAKGNILERFSAQQFPDLHSELNLSSLELGDSALYFCASSVGLGDSDTEAFFGQGTRLTVV.

J is TRBJ2-3 and V is TRBV9; perhaps D is TRBD1 or TRBD2 (5 bases each). Germline V gene data show CDR1 as SGDLS and CDR2 as YYNGEE. The V end was cut by 3 bases, the J end by 0 bases, with 14 bases between. This CDR3 comprises 16 residues. CDR3 loop: CASSARGAESTDTQYF. The CDR3 coding sequence is TGTGCCAGCAGCGCGAGAGGGGCGGAAAGCACAGATACGCAGTATTTT.

This clone showed up just a few times. V usage is TRBV7-8 and J usage is TRBJ1-5, with 9 positions matching TRBD1. With V trimmed by 9 bases and J by 1 base, 7 bases remained unmatched. This CDR3 is built from 15 residues. Germline V CDR1 and CDR2: SGHVS, FQNEAQ. CDR3 loop: CASTQGALSNQPQHF. The CDR3 nucleotides are TGTGCCAGTACACAGGGGGCGCTCAGCAATCAGCCCCAGCATTTT.

The chain employs TRBV7-9 and TRBJ2-7, with 12 nucleotides matching TRBD2. The germline V gene has CDR1 SEHNR and CDR2 FQNEAQ (reference sequence). The V segment lost 5 bases and the J segment 4 bases; nucleotides outside the gene matches: 6. The CDR3 contains 15 residues. CDR3 nucleotides: TGTGCCAGCAGCCAAGGGACTAGCGGGCTTTACGAGCAGTACTTC. This gives the protein CASSQGTSGLYEQYF.

The chain joins TRBV27 to TRBJ1-2; tentatively, D is TRBD1 (5 bases). CDR1 MNHEY and CDR2 SMNVEV come from the germline V gene (reference sequence). Trimming took 4 bases from V and 4 from J, leaving 10 bases between them. This CDR3 is 13 amino acids long. The CDR3: CASSSQGPYGYTF. CDR3 nucleotides: TGTGCCAGCAGTTCTCAGGGACCCTATGGCTACACCTTC.

The CDR3 protein is CSVAPTVSYNEQFF. The CDR3 coding sequence is TGCAGCGTTGCCCCGACAGTCTCCTACAATGAGCAGTTCTTC. The V call is TRBV29-1, the J call TRBJ2-1; the D gene is possibly TRBD1 (5 bases). V lost 4 bases, J lost 0 bases, and 10 bases lay in between. This CDR3 is built from 14 residues. Looked up from germline, CDR1 is SQVTM and CDR2 is ANQGSEA.

The chain is built from TRBV28 and TRBJ2-3; 11 bases line up with TRBD2. The CDR3 spans 15 residues. The V segment lost 6 bases and the J segment 0 bases; nucleotides outside the gene matches: 2. Germline CDR1 and CDR2: MDHEN and SYDVKM. CDR3 DNA sequence: TGTGCCAGCAGACTAGCGGGGGCTAGCACAGATACGCAGTATTTT. It is translated as CASRLAGASTDTQYF.

In DNA form, the CDR3 reads TGCGCCAGCCGCCAGGGGGAGTACGATGAGCAGTTCTTC. Protein sequence: CASRQGEYDEQFF. The chain is built from TRBV5-1 and TRBJ2-1; TRBD1 matches 7 bases. V shed 7 bases and J 8 bases; nucleotides not matched to a gene: 9. Germline V CDR1 and CDR2: SGHRS, YFSETQ. The CDR3 consists of 13 residues.

The rearrangement links TRBV7-2 to TRBJ2-1; D is unresolved. Per germline, CDR1 SGHTA and CDR2 FQGNSA. Trimming took off 3 bases at V and 6 bases at J, with 6 bases between the two ends. This CDR3 comprises 12 residues. Here the CDR3 reads CASSFAGNEQFF. CDR3 DNA: TGTGCCAGCAGCTTTGCCGGCAATGAGCAGTTCTTC. Full variable domain (rest looked up from reference TRBV7-2 and TRBJ2-1): GAGVSQSPSNKVTEKGKDVELRCDPISGHTALYWYRQSLGQGLEFLIYFQGNSAPDKSGLPSDRFSAERTGGSVSTLTIQRTQQEDSAVYLCASSFAGNEQFFGPGTRLTVL.

The chain recombines TRBV29-1 with TRBJ2-2; the D call may be TRBD1 or TRBD2 (6 bases each). The germline V and J ends were trimmed by 6 bases and 3 bases, with 14 bases remaining between them. The CDR3 sequence is 14 residues long. Germline V gives CDR1 SQVTM, CDR2 ANQGSEA. CDR3 DNA sequence: TGCAGCGTACGGGCAGGGGAGGACACCGGGGAGCTGTTTTTT. This sequence encodes CSVRAGEDTGELFF.

The rearrangement uses TRBV27 and TRBJ2-2; 9 bases align to TRBD2. The germline CDR1 and CDR2 sequences are MNHEY and SMNVEV (reference sequence). J gave up 3 bases and V 3 bases, and 8 bases lay outside the gene matches. CDR3 size: 17 residues. CDR3: CASSFSSGRAYTGELFF. The CDR3 DNA sequence: TGTGCCAGCAGTTTCAGTAGCGGGAGAGCGTACACCGGGGAGCTGTTTTTT.